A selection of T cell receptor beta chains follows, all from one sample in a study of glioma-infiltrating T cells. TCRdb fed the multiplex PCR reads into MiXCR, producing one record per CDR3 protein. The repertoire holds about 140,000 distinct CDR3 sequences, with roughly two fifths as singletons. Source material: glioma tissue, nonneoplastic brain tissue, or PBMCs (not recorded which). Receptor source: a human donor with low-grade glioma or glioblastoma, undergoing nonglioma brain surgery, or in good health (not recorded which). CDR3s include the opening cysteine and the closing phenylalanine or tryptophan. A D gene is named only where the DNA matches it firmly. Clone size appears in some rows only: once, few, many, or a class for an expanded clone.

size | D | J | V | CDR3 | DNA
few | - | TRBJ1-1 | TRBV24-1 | CATSDQGNTEAFF | TGTGCCACCAGTGACCAGGGGAACACTGAAGCTTTCTTT
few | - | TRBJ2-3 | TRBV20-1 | CSARVTPPAPDTQYF | TGCAGTGCTAGAGTTACCCCGCCCGCCCCAGATACGCAGTATTTT
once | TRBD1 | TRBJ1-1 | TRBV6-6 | CAISENRGDEAFF | TGTGCCATCAGTGAGAACAGGGGGGATGAAGCTTTCTTT
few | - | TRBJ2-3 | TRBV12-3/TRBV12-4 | CASLTLDGTDTQYF | TGTGCCAGCCTAACCCTAGACGGCACAGATACGCAGTATTTT
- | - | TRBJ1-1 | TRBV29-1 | CSAATPYTEAFF | TGCAGCGCCGCGACTCCCTACACTGAAGCTTTCTTT
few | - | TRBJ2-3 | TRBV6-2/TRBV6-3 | CASSAGSTDTQYF | TGTGCCAGCAGTGCGGGGTCTACAGATACGCAGTATTTT
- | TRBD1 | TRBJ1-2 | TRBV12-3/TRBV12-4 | CASRGTAGYTF | TGTGCCAGCAGAGGGACAGCCGGCTACACCTTC
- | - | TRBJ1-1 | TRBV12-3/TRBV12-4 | CASSLEGYNEAFF | TGTGCCAGCAGTTTAGAGGGTTACAATGAAGCTTTCTTT
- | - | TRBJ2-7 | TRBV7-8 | CASSRAAGLGSYEQYF | TGTGCCAGCAGCCGGGCGGCGGGATTGGGATCCTACGAGCAGTACTTC
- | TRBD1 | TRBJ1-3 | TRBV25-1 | CASSSTTGGIYTIYF | TGTGCCAGCAGTTCAACCACAGGGGGCATATACACCATATATTTT
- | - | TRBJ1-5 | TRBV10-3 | CAIAQDLYSNKPQHF | TGTGCCATCGCCCAGGACCTTTATAGCAATAAGCCCCAGCATTTT
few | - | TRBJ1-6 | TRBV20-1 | CSATDSGNSPLHF | TGCAGTGCGACGGACAGTGGGAATTCACCCCTCCACTTT
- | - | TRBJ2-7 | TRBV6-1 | CASSGDGYEQYF | TGTGCCAGCAGTGGGGATGGCTACGAGCAGTACTTC
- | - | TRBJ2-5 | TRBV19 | CASSMGETQYF | TGTGCCAGTAGTATGGGAGAGACCCAGTACTTC
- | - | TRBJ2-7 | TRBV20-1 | CSVGRGNYEQYF | TGCAGTGTGGGCAGGGGAAACTACGAGCAGTACTTC
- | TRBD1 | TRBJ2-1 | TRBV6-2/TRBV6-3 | CASSYSRQGTGEQFF | TGTGCCAGCAGTTACTCGAGACAGGGGACGGGTGAGCAGTTCTTC
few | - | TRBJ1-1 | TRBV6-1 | CASAHPNVNTEAFF | TGTGCCAGCGCCCACCCCAACGTGAACACTGAAGCTTTCTTT
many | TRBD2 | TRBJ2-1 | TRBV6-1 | CASSQLAGGPNEQFF | TGTGCCAGCAGCCAACTAGCGGGAGGGCCCAATGAGCAGTTCTTC
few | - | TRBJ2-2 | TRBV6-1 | CASGGATNTGELFF | TGTGCCAGCGGAGGAGCCACGAACACCGGGGAGCTGTTTTTT
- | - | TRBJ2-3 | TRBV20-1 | CSVYPLSTDTQYF | TGCAGCGTTTATCCGTTATCCACAGATACGCAGTATTTT
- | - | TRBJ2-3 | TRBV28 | CASSPNSGTDTQYF | TGTGCCAGCAGCCCGAACAGTGGCACAGATACGCAGTATTTT
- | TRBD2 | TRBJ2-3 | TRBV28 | CASMRSSGLSTDTQYF | TGTGCCAGCATGAGGAGTAGCGGGTTAAGCACAGATACGCAGTATTTT
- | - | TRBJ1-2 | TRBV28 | CAWSKGDYGYTF | TGTGCCTGGAGTAAAGGGGACTATGGCTACACCTTC
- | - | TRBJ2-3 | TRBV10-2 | CASTGPKQGITDTQYF | TGCGCCAGCACCGGACCCAAACAGGGTATCACAGATACGCAGTATTTT
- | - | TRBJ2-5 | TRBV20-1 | CSATETSTQETQYF | TGCAGTGCTACGGAAACTAGCACCCAAGAGACCCAGTACTTC
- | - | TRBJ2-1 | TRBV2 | CASSPRAGLNEQFF | TGTGCCAGCAGTCCGAGGGCGGGCCTCAATGAGCAGTTCTTC